This TCR beta chain was found in a study of identical twins. The germline V gene encodes CDR1 SGHAT and CDR2 FQDESV (reference sequence). V was clipped by 4 bases and J by 2 bases, with 12 bases between them. The CDR3 contains 14 residues. With template switching, a universal primer site was added, and the cDNA carried unique molecular identifiers. TCRdb re-called the 5' RACE reads through MiXCR, storing one row per CDR3 protein. The data contain 200,000 to 250,000 distinct CDR3 sequences, 7.5% of them singletons. This clonotype was seen ten or more times. This same sample was also part of a study on yellow fever vaccine responses in identical twins.

The sequenced sample consisted of memory (CD45RO+) T cells sorted from blood. The clonotype comes from a woman aged 18-29 years in good health. The chain links TRBV11-1 to TRBJ2-7, with D maybe TRBD1 (6 bases). The CDR3 sequence is CASSSKTGPYEQYF. CDR3 nucleotides: TGTGCCAGCAGCTCAAAAACAGGGCCCTACGAGCAGTACTTC.